The sequence of this T cell receptor beta chain was determined in a study of T cell changes during pregnancy in multiple sclerosis (dated by TCRdb to between 2019 and 2020). In terms of the full investigation: Changes in the T cell repertoire over the course of pregnancy were examined in this study in women with multiple sclerosis.

The CDR3 sequence holds 13 residues, the cysteine and phenylalanine included. Just CDR3 DNA is preserved here, 39 bases in frame from base 1. For this clone: Its antigen target is currently unknown. It has no much larger one-base neighbor in the sample; base qualities were not kept.

The library came from the immunoSEQ multiplex PCR assay. Not all clones reach the TCRdb copy of this immuneACCESS table, which keeps in-frame sequences only. Checked studies attribute under half of the gap to unresolved V genes and leave the rest unexplained. Within this sample are tens of thousands of clones, with approximately 90% of them counted one time only. The leading ten clones occupy approximately 0.7% of the sample. The sequences come from CD4+ T cells from peripheral blood mononuclear cells, collected before pregnancy. The chain uses TRBV21-1 and TRBJ1-2. TRBV21-1 is a documented pseudogene. This sequence was found in a female donor with multiple sclerosis, enrolled in a pregnancy study. Here is the DNA: TGTGCCAGCAGCCCCCGGACGGGGGATGGCTACACCTTC. It translates as CASSPRTGDGYTF.